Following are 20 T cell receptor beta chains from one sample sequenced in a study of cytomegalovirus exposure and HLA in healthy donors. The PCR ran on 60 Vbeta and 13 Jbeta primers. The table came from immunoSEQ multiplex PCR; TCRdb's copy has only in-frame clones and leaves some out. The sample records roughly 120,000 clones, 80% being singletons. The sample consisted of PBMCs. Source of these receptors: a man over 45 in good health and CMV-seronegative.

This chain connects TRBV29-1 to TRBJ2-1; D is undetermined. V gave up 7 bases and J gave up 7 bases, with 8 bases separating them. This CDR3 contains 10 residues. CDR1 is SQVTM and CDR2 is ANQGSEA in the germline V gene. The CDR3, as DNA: TGCAGCGCAATACAGAATGAGCAGTTCTTC. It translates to CSAIQNEQFF.

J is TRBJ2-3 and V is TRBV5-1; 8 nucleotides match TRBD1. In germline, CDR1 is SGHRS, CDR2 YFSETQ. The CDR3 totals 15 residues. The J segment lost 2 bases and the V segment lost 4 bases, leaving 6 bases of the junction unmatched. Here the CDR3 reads CASSVTGGNTDTQYF. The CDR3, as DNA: TGCGCCAGCAGCGTAACAGGGGGGAACACAGATACGCAGTATTTT.

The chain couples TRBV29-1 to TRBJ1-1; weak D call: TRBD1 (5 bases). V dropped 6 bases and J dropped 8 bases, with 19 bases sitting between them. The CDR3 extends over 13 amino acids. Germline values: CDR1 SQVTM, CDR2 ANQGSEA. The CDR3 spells CSVGPGITLEAFF. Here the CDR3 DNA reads TGCAGCGTGGGGCCAGGTATTACCCTGGAAGCTTTCTTT.

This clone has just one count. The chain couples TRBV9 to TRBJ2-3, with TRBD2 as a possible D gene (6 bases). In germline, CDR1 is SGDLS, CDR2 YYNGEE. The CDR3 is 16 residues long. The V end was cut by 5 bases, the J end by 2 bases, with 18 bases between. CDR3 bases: TGTGCCAGCAGTCTTAGCTGGGAGGATATCACAGATACGCAGTATTTT. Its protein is CASSLSWEDITDTQYF.

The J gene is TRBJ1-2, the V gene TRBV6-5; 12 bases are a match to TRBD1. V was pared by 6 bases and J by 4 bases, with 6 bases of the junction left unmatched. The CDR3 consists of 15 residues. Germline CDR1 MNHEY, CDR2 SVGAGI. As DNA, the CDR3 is TGTGCCAGCAGGATGGGACAGGGGGCATCCTATGGCTACACCTTC. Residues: CASRMGQGASYGYTF.

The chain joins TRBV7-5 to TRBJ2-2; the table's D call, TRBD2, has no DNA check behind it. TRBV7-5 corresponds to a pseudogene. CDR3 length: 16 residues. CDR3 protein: CVRSLGRIAYYRELFF. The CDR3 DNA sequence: TGTGTCAGAAGCTTAGGGCGGATAGCCTATTACCGGGAGCTGTTTTTT.

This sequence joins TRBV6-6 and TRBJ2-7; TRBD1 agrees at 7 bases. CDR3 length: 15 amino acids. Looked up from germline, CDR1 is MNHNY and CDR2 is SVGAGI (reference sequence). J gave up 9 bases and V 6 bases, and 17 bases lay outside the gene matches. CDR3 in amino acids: CASRETGLRVGGQYF. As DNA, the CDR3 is TGTGCCAGCAGGGAGACAGGGCTCCGGGTAGGGGGGCAGTACTTC.

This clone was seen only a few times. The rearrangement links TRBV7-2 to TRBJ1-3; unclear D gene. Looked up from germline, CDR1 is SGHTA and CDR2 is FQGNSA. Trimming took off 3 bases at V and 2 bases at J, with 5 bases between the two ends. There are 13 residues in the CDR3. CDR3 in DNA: TGTGCCAGCAGCTTTGACACTGGAAACACCATATATTTT. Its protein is CASSFDTGNTIYF.

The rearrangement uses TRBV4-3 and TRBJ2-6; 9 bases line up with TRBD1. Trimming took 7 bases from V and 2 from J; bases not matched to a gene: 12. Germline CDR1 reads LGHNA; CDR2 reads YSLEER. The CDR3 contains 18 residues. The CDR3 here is CASTEVGQGFPGANVLTF. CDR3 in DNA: TGCGCCAGCACTGAGGTGGGACAGGGCTTTCCTGGGGCCAACGTCCTGACTTTC.

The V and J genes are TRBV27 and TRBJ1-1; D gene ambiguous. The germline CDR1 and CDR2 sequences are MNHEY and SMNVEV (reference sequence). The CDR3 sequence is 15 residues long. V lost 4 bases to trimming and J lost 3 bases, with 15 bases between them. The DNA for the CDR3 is TGTGCCAGCAGTTCAACTAACCTGCGGGACACTGAAGCTTTCTTT. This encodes CASSSTNLRDTEAFF.

The CDR3 DNA is TGTGCCAGCAGCGTAGGAGGTCGTCTAGCGGCACGCTCTGGGGCCAACGTCCTGACTTTC. Translating gives CASSVGGRLAARSGANVLTF. The chain is built from TRBV9 and TRBJ2-6; 7 bases are a match to TRBD2. Trimming cost V 0 bases and J 0 bases; bases outside gene matches: 12. The CDR3 has 20 residues. CDR1 is SGDLS and CDR2 is YYNGEE in the germline V gene.

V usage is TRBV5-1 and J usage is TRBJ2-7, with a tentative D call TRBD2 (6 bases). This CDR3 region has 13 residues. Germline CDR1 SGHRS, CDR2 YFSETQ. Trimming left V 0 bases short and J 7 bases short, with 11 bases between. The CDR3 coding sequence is TGCGCCAGCAGCTTGGGGTCAGGGAGGGAGCAGTACTTC. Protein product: CASSLGSGREQYF.

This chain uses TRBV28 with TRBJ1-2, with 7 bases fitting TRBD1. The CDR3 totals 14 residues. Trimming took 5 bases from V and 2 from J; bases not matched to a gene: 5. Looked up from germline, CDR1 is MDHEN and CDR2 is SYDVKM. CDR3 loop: CASSPGQMNYGYTF. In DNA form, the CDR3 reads TGTGCCAGCAGTCCGGGACAGATGAACTATGGCTACACCTTC.

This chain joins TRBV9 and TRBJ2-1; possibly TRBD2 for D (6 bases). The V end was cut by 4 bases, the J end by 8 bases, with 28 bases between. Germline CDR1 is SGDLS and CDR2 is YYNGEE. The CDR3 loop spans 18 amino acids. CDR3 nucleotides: TGTGCCAGCAGCACCCGGGACTGGCCGGGGCCTAAAGGGGATGAGCAGTTCTTC. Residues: CASSTRDWPGPKGDEQFF.

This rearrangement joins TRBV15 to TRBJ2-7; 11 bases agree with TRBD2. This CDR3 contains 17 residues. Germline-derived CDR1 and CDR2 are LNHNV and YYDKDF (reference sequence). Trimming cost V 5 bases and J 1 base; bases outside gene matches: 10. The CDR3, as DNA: TGTGCCACCAGCTCCGCTCAGTTAGCGGGAGGGTCCTACGAGCAGTACTTC. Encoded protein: CATSSAQLAGGSYEQYF.

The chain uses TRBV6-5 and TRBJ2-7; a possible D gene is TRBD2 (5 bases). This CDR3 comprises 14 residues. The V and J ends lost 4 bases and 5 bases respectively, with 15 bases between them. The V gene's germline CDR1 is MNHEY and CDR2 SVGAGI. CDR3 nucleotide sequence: TGTGCCAGCAGTTCCGTCGCTAGCATCCACGAGCAGTACTTC. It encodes CASSSVASIHEQYF.

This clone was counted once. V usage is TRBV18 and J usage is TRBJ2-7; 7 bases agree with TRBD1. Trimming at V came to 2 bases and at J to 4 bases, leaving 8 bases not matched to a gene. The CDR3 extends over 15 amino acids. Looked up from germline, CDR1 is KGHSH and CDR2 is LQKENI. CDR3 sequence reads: CASSPSSGQTYEQYF. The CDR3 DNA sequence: TGTGCCAGCTCACCAAGTTCGGGACAGACGTACGAGCAGTACTTC.

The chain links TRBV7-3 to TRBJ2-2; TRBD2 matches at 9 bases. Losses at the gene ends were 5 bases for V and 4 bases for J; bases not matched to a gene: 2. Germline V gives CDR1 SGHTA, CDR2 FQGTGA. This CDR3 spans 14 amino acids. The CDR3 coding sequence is TGTGCCAGCAGCCGGACTAGCGTCACCGGGGAGCTGTTTTTT. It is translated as CASSRTSVTGELFF.

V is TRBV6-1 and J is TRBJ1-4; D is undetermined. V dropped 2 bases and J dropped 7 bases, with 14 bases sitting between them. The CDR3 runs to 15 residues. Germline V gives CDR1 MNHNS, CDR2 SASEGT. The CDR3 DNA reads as TGTGCCAGCAGTGAATACGGAGGGCGGACTGAAAAACTGTTTTTT. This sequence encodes CASSEYGGRTEKLFF.

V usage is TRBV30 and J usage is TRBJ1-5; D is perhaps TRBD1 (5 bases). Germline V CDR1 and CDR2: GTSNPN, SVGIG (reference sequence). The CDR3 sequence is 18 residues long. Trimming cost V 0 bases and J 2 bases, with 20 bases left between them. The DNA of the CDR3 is TGTGCCTGGAGTGTACGGGGCGGCGGGATAAGTGGCAATCAGCCCCAGCATTTT. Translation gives CAWSVRGGGISGNQPQHF.